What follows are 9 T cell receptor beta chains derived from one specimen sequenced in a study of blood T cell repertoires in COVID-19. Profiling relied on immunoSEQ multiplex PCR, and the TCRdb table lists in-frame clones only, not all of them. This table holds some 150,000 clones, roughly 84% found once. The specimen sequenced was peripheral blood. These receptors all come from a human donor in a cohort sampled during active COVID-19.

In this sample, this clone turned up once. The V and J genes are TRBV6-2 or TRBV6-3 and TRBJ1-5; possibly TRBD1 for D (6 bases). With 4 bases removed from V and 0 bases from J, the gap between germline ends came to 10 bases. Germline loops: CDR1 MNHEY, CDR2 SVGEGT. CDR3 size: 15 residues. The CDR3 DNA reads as TGTGCCAGCAGTTCCAACAGGGCTAGCAATCAGCCCCAGCATTTT. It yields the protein CASSSNRASNQPQHF.

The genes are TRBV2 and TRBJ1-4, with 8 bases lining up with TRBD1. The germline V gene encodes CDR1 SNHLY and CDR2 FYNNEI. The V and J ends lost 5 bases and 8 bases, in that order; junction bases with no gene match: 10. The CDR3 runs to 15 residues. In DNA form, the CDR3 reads TGTGCCAGCAGTAGGGGACAGGCCGCAGGGGAAAAACTGTTTTTT. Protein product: CASSRGQAAGEKLFF.

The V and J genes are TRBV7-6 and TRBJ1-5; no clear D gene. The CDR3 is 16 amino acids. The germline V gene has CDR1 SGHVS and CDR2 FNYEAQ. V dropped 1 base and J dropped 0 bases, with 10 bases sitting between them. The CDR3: CASSLDASNSNQPQHF. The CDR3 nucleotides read TGTGCCAGCAGCTTAGATGCGAGTAATAGCAATCAGCCCCAGCATTTT.

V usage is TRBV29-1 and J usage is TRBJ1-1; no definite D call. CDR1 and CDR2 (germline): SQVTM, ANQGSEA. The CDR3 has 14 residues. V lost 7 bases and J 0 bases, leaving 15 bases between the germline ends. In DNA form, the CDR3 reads TGCAGCGCCAGCGTTGGTTTCTTGAACACTGAAGCTTTCTTT. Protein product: CSASVGFLNTEAFF.

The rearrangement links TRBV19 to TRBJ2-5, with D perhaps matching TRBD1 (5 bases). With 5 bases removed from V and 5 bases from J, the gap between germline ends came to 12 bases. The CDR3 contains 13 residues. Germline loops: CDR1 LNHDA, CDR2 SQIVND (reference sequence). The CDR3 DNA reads TGTGCCAGTAGTCGCAGGGCTGGGGAGACCCAGTACTTC. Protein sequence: CASSRRAGETQYF.

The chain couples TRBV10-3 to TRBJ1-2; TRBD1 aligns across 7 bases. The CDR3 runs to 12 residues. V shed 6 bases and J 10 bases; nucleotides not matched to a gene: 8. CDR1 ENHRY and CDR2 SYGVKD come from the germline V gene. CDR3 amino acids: CAISWDSDYYTF. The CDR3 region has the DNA TGTGCCATCAGCTGGGACAGCGATTACTACACCTTC.

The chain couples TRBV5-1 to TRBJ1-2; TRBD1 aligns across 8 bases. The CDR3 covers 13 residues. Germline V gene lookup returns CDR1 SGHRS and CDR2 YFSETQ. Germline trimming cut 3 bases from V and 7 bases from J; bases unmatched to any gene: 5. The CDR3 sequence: CASSSGQAVGYTF. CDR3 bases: TGCGCCAGCAGCTCGGGACAGGCGGTTGGCTACACCTTC.

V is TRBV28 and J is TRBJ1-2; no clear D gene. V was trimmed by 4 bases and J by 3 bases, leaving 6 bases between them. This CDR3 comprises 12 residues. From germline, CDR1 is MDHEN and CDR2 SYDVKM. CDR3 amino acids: CASSSTDYGYTF. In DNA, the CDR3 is TGTGCCAGCAGTTCAACAGACTATGGCTACACCTTC.

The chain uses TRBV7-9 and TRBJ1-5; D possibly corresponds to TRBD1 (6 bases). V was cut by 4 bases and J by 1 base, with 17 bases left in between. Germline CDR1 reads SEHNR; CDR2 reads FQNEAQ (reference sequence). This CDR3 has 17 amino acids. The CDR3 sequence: CASSSPSRGGSNQPQHF. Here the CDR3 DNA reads TGTGCCAGCAGCTCTCCTTCCAGGGGAGGGAGCAATCAGCCCCAGCATTTT.